The 18 T cell receptor beta chains presented below share a single source sample, sequenced in a study of cytomegalovirus exposure and HLA in healthy donors (dated 2017 in TCRdb). Library method: the immunoSEQ multiplex PCR assay. The multiplex PCR relied on a mix of 60 forward primers for TCR Vbeta segments and 13 reverse primers for TCR Jbeta segments. TCRdb mirrors the immuneACCESS table, restricted to in-frame sequences. Some clones are absent from its copies; in checked studies, under half trace to an unresolved V gene, and the reason for the others is unknown. The sample data list around 100,000 clones, and approximately 72% of these were observed just once. Of the sample, about 3.5% is held by the ten largest clones. The sequencing sample was made of PBMCs. Receptors originate from a woman in her fifties or sixties in good health and CMV-seronegative.

The chain joins TRBV6-6 to TRBJ2-3; D possibly corresponds to TRBD2 (6 bases). The CDR3 has 14 amino acids. V lost 2 bases, J lost 3 bases, and 9 bases lay in between. CDR1 MNHNY and CDR2 SVGAGI come from the germline V gene (reference sequence). DNA for the CDR3: TGTGCCAGCAGTTACCGCCGGGGGACAGATACGCAGTATTTT. It specifies CASSYRRGTDTQYF.

V usage is TRBV6-4 and J usage is TRBJ2-5; 11 positions match TRBD2. Germline V gene sequence: CDR1 MRHNA, CDR2 SNTAGT. V was pared by 3 bases and J by 1 base, with 1 base of the junction left unmatched. The CDR3 sequence is 15 residues long. The CDR3 reads CASSETSGAQETQYF. The CDR3 DNA reads as TGTGCCAGCAGTGAGACTAGCGGGGCCCAAGAGACCCAGTACTTC.

The genes are TRBV20-1 and TRBJ1-1; D ambiguous. Germline assignment: CDR1 DFQATT and CDR2 SNEGSKA (reference sequence). Trimming pared 3 bases from V and 8 bases from J, leaving 10 bases between. There are 11 residues in the CDR3. CDR3 nucleotides: TGCAGTGCTAGTCGTACGGGAGAAGCTTTCTTT. Amino acids: CSASRTGEAFF.

This clone was picked up a small number of times. V is TRBV28 and J is TRBJ2-7, with 9 bases identical to TRBD2. Germline CDR1 is MDHEN and CDR2 is SYDVKM. The CDR3 has 15 amino acids. Trimming took 6 bases from V and 7 from J; bases not matched to a gene: 13. As DNA, the CDR3 is TGTGCCAGCAGAACCGGGACTAGCAAAGCCTCAGAGCAGTACTTC. Protein sequence: CASRTGTSKASEQYF.

This clone was detected once. The chain couples TRBV29-1 to TRBJ1-2; 7 nucleotides align to TRBD1. This CDR3 region has 14 residues. Germline-derived CDR1 and CDR2 are SQVTM and ANQGSEA. The junction had 4 bases not matched to a gene; V was cut back by 3 bases and J by 0 bases. The CDR3 nucleotides read TGCAGCGTTGAGTTAGGACAGGCTAACTATGGCTACACCTTC. This codes for CSVELGQANYGYTF.

The chain combines TRBV20-1 with TRBJ1-1; a possible D gene is TRBD1 (6 bases). CDR1 and CDR2 from the germline V gene are DFQATT and SNEGSKA (reference sequence). The CDR3 length is 11 residues. The CDR3, as DNA: TGCAAAGCTTACAGGGACACTGAAGCTTTCTTT. The encoded protein is CKAYRDTEAFF.

This clone was seen just once. This sequence joins TRBV7-2 and TRBJ2-5; maybe TRBD1 (6 bases). Trimming stripped 5 bases from V and 3 bases from J, with 16 bases between. Germline V gene data show CDR1 as SGHTA and CDR2 as FQGNSA. This CDR3 has 15 residues. CDR3 DNA: TGTGCCAGCAGCCCAAGGGGGTGGTCTGAAGAGACCCAGTACTTC. This codes for CASSPRGWSEETQYF.

This clone was seen a single time. The chain carries TRBV25-1 and TRBJ1-4; 7 nucleotides line up with TRBD1. Trimming removed 4 bases from V and 3 bases from J; junction bases left unmatched: 5. Germline V CDR1 and CDR2: MGHDK, SYGVNS. The CDR3 sequence is 15 residues long. As DNA, the CDR3 is TGTGCCAGCAGTGTAGGTGGGACAGCTAATGAAAAACTGTTTTTT. It is translated as CASSVGGTANEKLFF.

The chain uses TRBV18 and TRBJ1-2; 9 bases map to TRBD1. The V gene end was trimmed by 3 bases and the J gene end by 3 bases; junction bases not matched to a gene: 2. CDR3 length: 14 amino acids. Germline assignment: CDR1 KGHSH and CDR2 LQKENI. Written as DNA, the CDR3 is TGTGCCAGCTCACCGGGACAGGGTGACTATGGCTACACCTTC. It specifies CASSPGQGDYGYTF.

This clone was observed a handful of times. The chain uses TRBV7-3 and TRBJ2-3, with D perhaps TRBD2 (5 bases). Germline CDR1 and CDR2: SGHTA and FQGTGA. This CDR3 comprises 14 residues. The V end was cut by 5 bases, the J end by 8 bases, with 17 bases between. This CDR3 is CASSPVGEWGTQYF. The CDR3, as DNA: TGTGCCAGCAGCCCGGTTGGGGAGTGGGGTACGCAGTATTTT.

This chain uses TRBV4-2 with TRBJ2-3; weak D call: TRBD2 (6 bases). Trimming left V 4 bases short and J 2 bases short, with 7 bases between. This CDR3 contains 13 residues. The germline V gene encodes CDR1 LGHNA and CDR2 YNFKEQ. CDR3 sequence (DNA): TGTGCCAGCAGCCTAGCGGACACAGATACGCAGTATTTT. Protein product: CASSLADTDTQYF.

The chain joins TRBV19 to TRBJ2-1; no definite D call. V was shortened by 4 bases and J by 2 bases, with 12 bases between the two germline ends. Looked up from germline, CDR1 is LNHDA and CDR2 is SQIVND (reference sequence). This CDR3 spans 15 amino acids. CDR3 DNA sequence: TGTGCCAGTAGTACCGACTCCTTCCCCTACAATGAGCAGTTCTTC. Its protein is CASSTDSFPYNEQFF.

This clone was recorded at least ten times. In nucleotides, the CDR3 is TGTGCCAGCACTACGGGAGAACGAGGGGAGCAGTACTTC. This encodes CASTTGERGEQYF. The chain combines TRBV6-5 with TRBJ2-7, with TRBD2 as a possible D gene (6 bases). The CDR3 is 13 amino acids. The germline CDR1 and CDR2 sequences are MNHEY and SVGAGI. V lost 7 bases, J lost 7 bases, and 17 bases lay in between.

The gene calls are TRBV9 and TRBJ1-1; D perhaps matches TRBD1 (5 bases). Germline CDR1 and CDR2: SGDLS and YYNGEE. The V end lost 0 bases, the J end lost 1 base, and 10 bases lay between the germline ends. The CDR3 runs 15 residues. In nucleotides, the CDR3 is TGTGCCAGCAGCGTAGCTCCGACAGCGAACACTGAAGCTTTCTTT. It translates to CASSVAPTANTEAFF.

The sample holds one count of this clone. The chain links TRBV5-1 to TRBJ2-1; TRBD2 agrees at 9 bases. This CDR3 comprises 18 residues. Germline assignment: CDR1 SGHRS and CDR2 YFSETQ. J lost 3 bases, V lost 0 bases, and 10 bases had no gene match. The CDR3 region is CASSLGWGSGGDYNEQFF. The CDR3 nucleotides are TGCGCCAGCAGCTTGGGGTGGGGTAGCGGGGGTGACTACAATGAGCAGTTCTTC.

The V and J genes are TRBV5-1 and TRBJ2-1, with 10 positions matching TRBD2. CDR1 and CDR2 from the germline V gene are SGHRS and YFSETQ. V lost 3 bases, J lost 4 bases, and 22 bases stayed unmatched. CDR3 length: 21 residues. The CDR3 here is CASSSPNISGGATQYYNEQFF. The CDR3 nucleotides are TGCGCCAGCAGCTCCCCCAATATAAGCGGGGGGGCTACCCAATATTACAATGAGCAGTTCTTC. Looking up the rest from reference TRBV5-1 and TRBJ2-1 gives the full variable domain: KAGVTQTPRYLIKTRGQQVTLSCSPISGHRSVSWYQQTPGQGLQFLFEYFSETQRNKGNFPGRFSGRQFSNSRSEMNVSTLELGDSALYLCASSSPNISGGATQYYNEQFFGPGTRLTVL.

This clone has a handful of counts. This chain links TRBV7-2 with TRBJ1-5; 9 bases are a match to TRBD1. The CDR3 is made up of 14 amino acids. V lost 2 bases, J lost 7 bases, and 3 bases stayed unmatched. Per the germline V gene, CDR1 is SGHTA and CDR2 is FQGNSA. The CDR3 region has the DNA TGTGCCAGCAGCTTAAACAGGGGGCCCCAGCCCCAGCATTTT. Encoded protein: CASSLNRGPQPQHF.

The gene calls are TRBV18 and TRBJ2-3, with 9 bases that match TRBD1. This CDR3 region has 16 residues. Trimming cost V 4 bases and J 0 bases; bases outside gene matches: 5. CDR1 and CDR2 from the germline V gene are KGHSH and LQKENI. In DNA, the CDR3 is TGTGCCAGCTCACGCTGGGACAGGGTAAGCACAGATACGCAGTATTTT. Amino acid sequence: CASSRWDRVSTDTQYF.